Listed below are T cell receptor beta chains from one sample, sequenced in a study of blood T cell repertoires in COVID-19. Using immunoSEQ multiplex PCR, the repertoire was profiled, and TCRdb retains in-frame clones only, with some absent. The repertoire includes about 82,000 clones, approximately 74% of them detected once, and just over 2.5% sits in the top ten. The sample consisted of peripheral blood. The source is a human donor with acute or convalescent COVID-19. The donor label of this sample is uncertain. The conserved cysteine and the conserved F or W are not part of the CDR3 here. A D gene is named only where the DNA matches it firmly.

d_call v_call cdr3_aa
TRBD1 TRBV7-9 ASSFRQGEKLF
- TRBV2 ASKWEEGEKAF
- TRBV7-9 ASSLQGPSSTDTQY
- TRBV5-1 ASSLNWGRETQY
- TRBV10-2 ASRNRALNSPLH
- TRBV19 ASSIDRYLQH
- TRBV19 ASSWGQAGQPQH
- TRBV5-4 ASSGAGNEKLF
- TRBV7-2 ASSLDGALITPLH
- TRBV10-2 ASSVGGSQPQH
- TRBV18 ASSQGVGNQPQH
- TRBV7-5 ARSFLGHNSGNTIY
TRBD1 TRBV10-3 AISDPGRGQGTDTQY
- TRBV15 ATSRAGMGQPQH
- TRBV6-1 ASSEGGGGVGSYEQY
- TRBV6-5 ASSYDDLATRGYT
- TRBV23-1 ASSPSNRENTEAF
- TRBV5-1 ASSPMEGAYEQY
- TRBV5-5 ASSLGGGATRMNTEAF
TRBD1 TRBV6-5 ASRGQGQGAEKLF
TRBD2 TRBV25-1 ASSVSGGANNEQF
- TRBV7-9 ASSFGDQGYT
- TRBV6-1 ASSDRGYEQY
- TRBV19 ASSIPRTTSSGNTIY
TRBD2 TRBV5-1 ASSMTRSGRINIQY
TRBD2 TRBV9 ASSLTGTSVDEQF